This TCR beta chain appears in the sequencing data of a study of OX40 agonist ivuxolimab in advanced cancers. Overall study context: Two cutaneous melanoma patients and one hepatocellular carcinoma patient, three in all, had partial responses. Study-wide points: CD8+ T cells averaged more expanded clones than CD4+.

Assay used: immunoSEQ multiplex PCR; TCRdb lists only in-frame clones, some missing. The repertoire holds approximately 87,000 clones, 80% to 95% seen once, with about 3.4% in the top ten. Germline V gene data show CDR1 as LNHNV and CDR2 as YYDKDF (reference sequence). Deletions cut 4 bases from V and 0 bases from J, with 13 bases between. The CDR3 consists of 16 residues. It was autoimmune disease history or systemic immunosuppression that excluded patients. Blood specimens came from baseline, cycle 4 day 1, and cycle 7 day 1. On this clone: Its target is unknown.

The input for sequencing was CD4+ or CD8+ T cells sorted from blood, taken in a trial of the OX40 agonist ivuxolimab. V usage is TRBV15 and J usage is TRBJ1-5; TRBD1 might be the D (5 bases). This clonotype was sampled from an adult with an advanced solid tumor such as melanoma, head and neck, liver or kidney cancer. CDR3 loop: CATSMGTENSNQPQHF. CDR3 bases: TGTGCCACCAGCATGGGGACGGAAAATAGCAATCAGCCCCAGCATTTT.